This T cell receptor (beta chain) was retrieved from a study of shared clonotypes between healthy human individuals. Overall study findings and caveats: Relative to memory subsets, naive subsets generally showed larger estimated richness. Though the depth was large, rarefaction showed that sorted-subset sequencing was incomplete.

For every subset, genomic DNA was evenly distributed across several immunoSEQ plates. Sequencing used immunoSEQ multiplex PCR; TCRdb keeps in-frame clones, though not all of them. The sample carries over a million clones, approximately 96% recorded once. Caucasian adults living in Nashville, Tennessee, provided all samples. Points on this clone: The antigen is not known.

With 2 bases removed from V and 6 bases from J, the gap between germline ends came to 20 bases. Germline V gene data show CDR1 as SGHDT and CDR2 as YYEEEE. CDR3 size: 17 residues. The gene calls are TRBV5-6 and TRBJ2-2; D gene uncertain. The sample taken for sequencing was naive CD4+ T cells sorted from blood. Sample subset: CD45RA+ positively selected. This clonotype was obtained from a man aged 30 to 39 in good health. In DNA, the CDR3 is TGTGCCAGCAGCTTCAAGCAGGAAATTGGGTACGCCGGGGAGCTGTTTTTT. It translates to CASSFKQEIGYAGELFF.